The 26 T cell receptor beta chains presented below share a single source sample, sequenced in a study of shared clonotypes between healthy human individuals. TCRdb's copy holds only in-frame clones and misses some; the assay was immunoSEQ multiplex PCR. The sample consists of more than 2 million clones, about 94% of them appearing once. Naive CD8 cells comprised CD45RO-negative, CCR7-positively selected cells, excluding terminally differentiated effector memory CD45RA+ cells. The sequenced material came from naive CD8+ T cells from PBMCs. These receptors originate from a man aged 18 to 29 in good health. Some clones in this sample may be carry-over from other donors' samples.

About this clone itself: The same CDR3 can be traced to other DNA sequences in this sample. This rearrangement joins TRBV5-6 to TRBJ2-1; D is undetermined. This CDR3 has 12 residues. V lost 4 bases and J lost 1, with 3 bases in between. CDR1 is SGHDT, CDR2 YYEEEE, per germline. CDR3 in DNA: TGTGCCAGCAGCGATTCCTACAATGAGCAGTTCTTC. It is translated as CASSDSYNEQFF.

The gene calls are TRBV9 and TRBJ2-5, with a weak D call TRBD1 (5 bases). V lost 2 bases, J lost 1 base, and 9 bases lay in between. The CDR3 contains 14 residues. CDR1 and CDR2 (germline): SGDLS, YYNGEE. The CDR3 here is CASSVQGSQETQYF. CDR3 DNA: TGTGCCAGCAGCGTCCAGGGTTCCCAAGAGACCCAGTACTTC.

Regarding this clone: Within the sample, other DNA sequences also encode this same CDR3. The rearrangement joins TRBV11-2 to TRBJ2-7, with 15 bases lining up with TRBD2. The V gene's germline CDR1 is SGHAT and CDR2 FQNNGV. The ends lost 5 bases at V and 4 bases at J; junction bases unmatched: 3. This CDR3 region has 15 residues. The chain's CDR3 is CASSTGTSGRYEQYF. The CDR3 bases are TGTGCCAGCAGCACCGGGACTAGCGGGAGGTACGAGCAGTACTTC.

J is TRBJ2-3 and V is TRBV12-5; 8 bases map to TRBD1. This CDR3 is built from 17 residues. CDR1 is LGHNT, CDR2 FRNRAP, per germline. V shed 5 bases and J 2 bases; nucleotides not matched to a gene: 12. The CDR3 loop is CASGPSDRALITDTQYF. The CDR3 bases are TGTGCTAGTGGTCCCTCGGACAGGGCGCTTATCACAGATACGCAGTATTTT.

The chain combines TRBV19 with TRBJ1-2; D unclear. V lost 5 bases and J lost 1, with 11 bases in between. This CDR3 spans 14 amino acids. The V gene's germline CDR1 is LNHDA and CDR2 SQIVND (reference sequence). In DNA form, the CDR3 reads TGTGCCAGTAGTCCCGGATGGGTTAACTATGGCTACACCTTC. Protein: CASSPGWVNYGYTF. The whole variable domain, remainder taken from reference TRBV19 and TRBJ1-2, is DGGITQSPKYLFRKEGQNVTLSCEQNLNHDAMYWYRQDPGQGLRLIYYSQIVNDFQKGDIAEGYSVSREKKESFPLTVTSAQKNPTAFYLCASSPGWVNYGYTFGSGTRLTVV.

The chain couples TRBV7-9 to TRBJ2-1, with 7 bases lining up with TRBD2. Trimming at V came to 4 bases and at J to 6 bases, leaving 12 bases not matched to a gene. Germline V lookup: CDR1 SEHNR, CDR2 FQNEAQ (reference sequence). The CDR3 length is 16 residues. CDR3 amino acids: CASSSRFAGVGNEQFF. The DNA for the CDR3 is TGTGCCAGCAGCTCCAGGTTCGCGGGAGTTGGCAATGAGCAGTTCTTC.

Written as DNA, the CDR3 is TGTGCCAGCACTCATTGGGGGGCGGCTCACGACTTACAAGAGACCCAGTACTTC. Translated: CASTHWGAAHDLQETQYF. The J gene is TRBJ2-5, the V gene TRBV11-3; D assignment may be TRBD1 or TRBD2 (6 bases each). CDR1 SGHNT and CDR2 YENEEA come from the germline V gene. Trimming took off 7 bases at V and 2 bases at J, with 26 bases between the two ends. The CDR3 runs 18 residues.

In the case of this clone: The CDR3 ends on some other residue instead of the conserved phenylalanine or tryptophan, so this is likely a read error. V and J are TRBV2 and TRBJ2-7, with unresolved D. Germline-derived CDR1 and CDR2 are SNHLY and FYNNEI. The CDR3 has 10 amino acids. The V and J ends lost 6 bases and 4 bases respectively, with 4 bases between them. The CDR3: CASRIYEQYL. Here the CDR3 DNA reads TGTGCCAGCAGGATTTACGAGCAGTACCTC.

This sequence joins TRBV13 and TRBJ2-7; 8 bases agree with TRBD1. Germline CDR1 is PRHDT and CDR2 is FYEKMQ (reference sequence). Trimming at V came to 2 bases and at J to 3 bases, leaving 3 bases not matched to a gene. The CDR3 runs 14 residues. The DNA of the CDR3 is TGTGCCAGCAGCTTACCGGGACAGGACTACGAGCAGTACTTC. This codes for CASSLPGQDYEQYF.

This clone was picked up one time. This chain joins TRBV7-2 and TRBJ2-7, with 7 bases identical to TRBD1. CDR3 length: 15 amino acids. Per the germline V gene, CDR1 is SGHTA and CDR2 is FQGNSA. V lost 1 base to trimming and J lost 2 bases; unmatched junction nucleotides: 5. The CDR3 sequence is CASSLVPQGTYEQYF. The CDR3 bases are TGTGCCAGCAGCTTAGTGCCACAGGGGACCTACGAGCAGTACTTC.

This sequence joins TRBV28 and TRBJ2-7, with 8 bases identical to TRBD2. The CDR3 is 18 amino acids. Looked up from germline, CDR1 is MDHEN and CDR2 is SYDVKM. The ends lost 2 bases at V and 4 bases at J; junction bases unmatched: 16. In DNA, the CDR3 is TGTGCCAGCAGTTTACTGGACAGCAAGACTAGCGAATTTTACGAGCAGTACTTC. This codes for CASSLLDSKTSEFYEQYF.

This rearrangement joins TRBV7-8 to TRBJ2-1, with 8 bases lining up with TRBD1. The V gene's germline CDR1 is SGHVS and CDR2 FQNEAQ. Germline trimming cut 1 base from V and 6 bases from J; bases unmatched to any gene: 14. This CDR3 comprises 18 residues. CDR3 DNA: TGTGCCAGCAGCTTAGAACCGGGACAGGTATGCCGTACCAATGAGCAGTTCTTC. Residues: CASSLEPGQVCRTNEQFF. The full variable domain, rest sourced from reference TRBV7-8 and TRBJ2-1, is GAGVSQSPRYKVAKRGQDVALRCDPISGHVSLFWYQQALGQGPEFLTYFQNEAQLDKSGLPSDRFFAERPEGSVSTLKIQRTQQEDSAVYLCASSLEPGQVCRTNEQFFGPGTRLTVL.

This chain's CDR3 is CASSSQINVYEQYF. The CDR3 DNA reads TGTGCCAGCAGCTCCCAAATAAATGTATACGAGCAGTACTTC. This chain uses TRBV5-6 with TRBJ2-7; D not resolved. Trimming cost V 3 bases and J 4 bases, with 14 bases left between them. The CDR3 is made up of 14 amino acids. In germline, CDR1 is SGHDT, CDR2 YYEEEE.

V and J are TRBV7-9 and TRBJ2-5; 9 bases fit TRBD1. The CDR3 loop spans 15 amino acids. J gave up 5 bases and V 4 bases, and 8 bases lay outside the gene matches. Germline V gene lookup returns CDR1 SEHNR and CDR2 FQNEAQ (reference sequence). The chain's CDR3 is CASSSWDRADETQYF. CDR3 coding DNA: TGTGCCAGCAGCTCCTGGGACAGGGCCGATGAGACCCAGTACTTC.

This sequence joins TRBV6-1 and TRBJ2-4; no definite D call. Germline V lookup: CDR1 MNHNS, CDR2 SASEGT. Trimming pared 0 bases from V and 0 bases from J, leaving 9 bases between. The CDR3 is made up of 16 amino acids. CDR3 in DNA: TGTGCCAGCAGTGAAGCTGGCACCCTAGCCAAAAACATTCAGTACTTC. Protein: CASSEAGTLAKNIQYF.

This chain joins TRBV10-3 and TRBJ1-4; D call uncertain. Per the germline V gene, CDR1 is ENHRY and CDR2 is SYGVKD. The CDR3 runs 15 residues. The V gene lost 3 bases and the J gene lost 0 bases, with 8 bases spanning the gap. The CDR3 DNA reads TGTGCCATCAGTGATCTCTTTGCAACTAATGAAAAACTGTTTTTT. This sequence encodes CAISDLFATNEKLFF.

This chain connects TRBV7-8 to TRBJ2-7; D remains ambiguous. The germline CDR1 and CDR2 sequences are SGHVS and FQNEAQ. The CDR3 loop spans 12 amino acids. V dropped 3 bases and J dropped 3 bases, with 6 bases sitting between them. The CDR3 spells CASSFLGYEQYF. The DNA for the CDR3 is TGTGCCAGCAGCTTCTTGGGCTACGAGCAGTACTTC.

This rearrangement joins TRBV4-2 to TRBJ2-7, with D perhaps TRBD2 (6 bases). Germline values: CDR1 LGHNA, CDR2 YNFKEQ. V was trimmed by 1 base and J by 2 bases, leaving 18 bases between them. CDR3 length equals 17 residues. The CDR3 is CASSQGEEGISTYEQYF. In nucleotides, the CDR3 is TGTGCCAGCAGCCAAGGAGAGGAGGGCATCTCCACCTACGAGCAGTACTTC.

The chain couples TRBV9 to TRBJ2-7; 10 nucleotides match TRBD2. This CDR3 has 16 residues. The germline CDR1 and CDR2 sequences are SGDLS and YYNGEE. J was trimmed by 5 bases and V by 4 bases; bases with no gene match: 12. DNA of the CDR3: TGTGCCAGCAGCACACCCAGGGATCTAGCGGGAGACGAGCAGTACTTC. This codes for CASSTPRDLAGDEQYF.

The DNA for the CDR3 is TGTGCCAGCAGTGTCCGGACAGAGCCGTACCAAGAGACCCAGTACTTC. Amino acids: CASSVRTEPYQETQYF. The V call is TRBV28, the J call TRBJ2-5; TRBD1 is a possible D gene (6 bases). With 5 bases removed from V and 0 bases from J, the gap between germline ends came to 16 bases. Germline loops: CDR1 MDHEN, CDR2 SYDVKM. This CDR3 is built from 16 residues. The full variable domain, with the rest looked up from reference TRBV28 and TRBJ2-5, is DVKVTQSSRYLVKRTGEKVFLECVQDMDHENMFWYRQDPGLGLRLIYFSYDVKMKEKGDIPEGYSVSREKKERFSLILESASTNQTSMYLCASSVRTEPYQETQYFGPGTRLLVL.

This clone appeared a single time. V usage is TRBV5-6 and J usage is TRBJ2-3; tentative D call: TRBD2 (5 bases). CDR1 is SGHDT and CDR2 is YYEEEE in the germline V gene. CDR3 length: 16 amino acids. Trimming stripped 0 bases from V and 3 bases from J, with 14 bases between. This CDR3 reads CASSLVPGFRTDTQYF. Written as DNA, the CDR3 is TGTGCCAGCAGCTTGGTACCGGGGTTTAGGACAGATACGCAGTATTTT.

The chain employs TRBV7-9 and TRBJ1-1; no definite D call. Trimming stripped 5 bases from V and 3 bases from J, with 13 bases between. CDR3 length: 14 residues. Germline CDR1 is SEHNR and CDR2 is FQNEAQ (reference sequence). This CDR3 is CASSPPDPHTEAFF. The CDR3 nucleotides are TGTGCCAGCAGCCCCCCGGACCCGCACACTGAAGCTTTCTTT. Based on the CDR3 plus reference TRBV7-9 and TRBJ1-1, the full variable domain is DTGVSQNPRHKITKRGQNVTFRCDPISEHNRLYWYRQTLGQGPEFLTYFQNEAQLEKSRLLSDRFSAERPKGSFSTLEIQRTEQGDSAMYLCASSPPDPHTEAFFGQGTRLTVV.

In DNA form, the CDR3 reads TGTGCCAGCAGCTACAATATCGGTCCTAACTATGGCTACACCTTC. Its protein product is CASSYNIGPNYGYTF. The genes are TRBV7-9 and TRBJ1-2; D is unresolved. V was shortened by 4 bases and J by 0 bases, with 12 bases between the two germline ends. This CDR3 has 15 residues. Germline V gives CDR1 SEHNR, CDR2 FQNEAQ (reference sequence).

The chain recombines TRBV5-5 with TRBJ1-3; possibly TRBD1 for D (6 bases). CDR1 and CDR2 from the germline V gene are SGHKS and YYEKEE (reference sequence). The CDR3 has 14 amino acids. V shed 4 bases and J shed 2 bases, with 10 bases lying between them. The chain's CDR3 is CASSGWTAGNTIYF. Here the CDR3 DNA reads TGTGCCAGCAGCGGATGGACAGCTGGAAACACCATATATTTT.

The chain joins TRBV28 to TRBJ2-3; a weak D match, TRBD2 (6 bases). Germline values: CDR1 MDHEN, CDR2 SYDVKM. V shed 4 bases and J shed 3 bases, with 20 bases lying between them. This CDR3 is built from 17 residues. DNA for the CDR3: TGTGCCAGCAGTTCCGGATGGGGGGAGGATCGTACAGATACGCAGTATTTT. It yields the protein CASSSGWGEDRTDTQYF.

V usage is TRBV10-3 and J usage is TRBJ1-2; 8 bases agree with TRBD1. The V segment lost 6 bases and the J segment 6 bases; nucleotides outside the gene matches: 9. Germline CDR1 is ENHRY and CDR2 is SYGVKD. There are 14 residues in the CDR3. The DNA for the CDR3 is TGTGCCATCAGCGACCGGGACAGGAGGAATGGCTACACCTTC. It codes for CAISDRDRRNGYTF.